The rows below give T cell receptor beta chains drawn from one sample of a study of blood T cell repertoires in COVID-19. Assay: immunoSEQ multiplex PCR; the TCRdb copy retains only in-frame clones and omits some. Altogether around 160,000 clones are present, around 84% being singletons, with the ten largest covering around two fifths. Sequenced material: peripheral blood. The receptors stem from a human donor in a cohort sampled during active COVID-19. Both conserved end residues are part of each CDR3. The D gene is left open where the match is weak. The size entry is marked missing in some rows and otherwise reads once, few, many or a size class.

j_call clone_size d_call v_call cdr3_nt cdr3_aa
TRBJ2-3 NA TRBD2 TRBV3-1/TRBV3-2 TGTGCCAGCAGCCAAGCAACGGCTAGCGGAAGCACAGATACGCAGTATTTT CASSQATASGSTDTQYF
TRBJ2-2 NA TRBD2 TRBV7-2 TGTGCCAGCAGCTTAGAAATTGTCTCGGGAGGGAACACCGGGGAGCTGTTTTTT CASSLEIVSGGNTGELFF
TRBJ2-2 NA TRBD2 TRBV11-3 TGTGCCAGCAGCTTCGCGGGGGGCGAGAACACCGGGGAGCTGTTTTTT CASSFAGGENTGELFF
TRBJ1-1 once NA TRBV12-5 TGTGCTAGTGGTGCCGCGGACACTGAAGCTTTCTTT CASGAADTEAFF
TRBJ1-1 NA NA TRBV5-4 TGTGCCGTACGACCAGGGGTTGTAGGCGCTGAAGCTTTCTTT CAVRPGVVGAEAFF
TRBJ2-1 once NA TRBV27 TGTGCCACCAAGACAGAGGGGGTGTGGAATGAGCAGTTCTTC CATKTEGVWNEQFF
TRBJ2-7 few NA TRBV2 TGTGCCAGCAGTGAAGCTGGGGCAAACTACGAGCAGTACTTC CASSEAGANYEQYF
TRBJ2-2 many TRBD2 TRBV11-3 TGTGCCAGCAGCCGAGAGTGGTATCTAGCGGGGGGCAAGAACACCGGGGAGCTGTTTTTT CASSREWYLAGGKNTGELFF
TRBJ2-7 once TRBD2 TRBV7-2 TGTGCCAGCAGCTCAGGGCGGGGGAAAGGTTACGAGCAGTACTTC CASSSGRGKGYEQYF
TRBJ2-7 NA TRBD1 TRBV27 TGTGCCAGCAGTTTATCGGACAGGGTGACCGAGCAGTACTTC CASSLSDRVTEQYF
TRBJ1-2 NA NA TRBV2 TGTGCCAGCACTCAGGGGTGGGGCTACACCTTC CASTQGWGYTF
TRBJ1-5 NA NA TRBV5-8 TGTGCCAGCAGCTTGAGCGCGGCAGGGCGCCAGCCCCAGCATTTT CASSLSAAGRQPQHF
TRBJ1-5 NA TRBD1 TRBV18 TGTGCCAGCTCACCGGACAGGGATAGCAATCAGCCCCAGCATTTT CASSPDRDSNQPQHF
TRBJ1-1 NA NA TRBV30 TGTGCCTGGAGTCGGACAGCTAACACTGAAGCTTTCTTT CAWSRTANTEAFF
TRBJ1-2 once NA TRBV5-1 TGCGCCAGCTCACCGGGACACGTCAAAGCTAACTATGGCTACACCTTC CASSPGHVKANYGYTF
TRBJ2-7 few NA TRBV6-6 TGTGCCAGCAGGGCCTCCTCCTACGAGCAGTACTTC CASRASSYEQYF
TRBJ1-1 NA NA TRBV20-1 TGCAGTGCGAGTCCCGGGGAAGGGATGAACACTGAAGCTTTCTTT CSASPGEGMNTEAFF
TRBJ2-3 NA NA TRBV27 TGTGCCAGCAGTTTTTTTGCAGGAGATACGCAGTATTTT CASSFFAGDTQYF
TRBJ1-5 NA NA TRBV2 TGTGCCAGCAGTGACGCAGGTAACCAGCCCCAGCATTTT CASSDAGNQPQHF
TRBJ2-2 NA TRBD1 TRBV5-1 TGCGCCAGCAGCCTTAACAGCCGGGACAGGTCAATTTGGGGCACCGGGGAGCTGTTTTTT CASSLNSRDRSIWGTGELFF
TRBJ2-1 few NA TRBV27 TGTGCCAGCAGTTACTTTCTCCCGGGGTATGAGCAGTTCTTC CASSYFLPGYEQFF
TRBJ1-2 NA TRBD1 TRBV28 TGTGCCAGCAGTGGCGCGCCGGGACAGGGGAGCCATGGCTACACCTTC CASSGAPGQGSHGYTF
TRBJ1-2 few NA TRBV5-1 TGCGCCAGCAGCTTGGGCACCAGGAACACTGCACTTTTGGAGGACTATGGCTACACCTTC CASSLGTRNTALLEDYGYTF
TRBJ1-5 NA NA TRBV28 TGTGCCAGCAGTTTACCGGCGGCGGGTAGCAATCAGCCCCAGCATTTT CASSLPAAGSNQPQHF
TRBJ2-3 NA TRBD2 TRBV5-1 TGCGCCAGCAGCTCGGGACTAGCGGGGACGCGGGATACGCAGTATTTT CASSSGLAGTRDTQYF
TRBJ1-5 once NA TRBV5-1 TGCGCCAGCAGCTTGGGGCCAGATCAGCCCCAGCATTTT CASSLGPDQPQHF
TRBJ1-2 NA NA TRBV27 TGTGCCAGCAGAGAGGACAGCTATGGCTACACCTTC CASREDSYGYTF
TRBJ1-2 NA NA TRBV28 TGTGCCGCCAACACCCGGGGAGGCTACACCTTC CAANTRGGYTF
TRBJ2-1 NA NA TRBV5-1 TGCGCCAGCAGCTTGGGAGTCGGGATCTACAATGAGCAGTTCTTC CASSLGVGIYNEQFF
TRBJ1-6 NA NA TRBV2 TGTGCCAGCAGTGCTACCTATAATTCACCCCTCCACTTT CASSATYNSPLHF
TRBJ1-1 NA NA TRBV4-1 TGCGCCAGCAGCGCAGGGATAATAAACACTGAAGCTTTCTTT CASSAGIINTEAFF
TRBJ2-4 NA NA TRBV19 TGTGCCAGTAGTCTAACGCAGGGGGGATTTGTCAAAAACATTCAGTACTTC CASSLTQGGFVKNIQYF
TRBJ1-2 few TRBD1 TRBV6-1 TGTGCCAGCAGTGAATCCCTCGGACAGGGGCACTATGGCTACACCTTC CASSESLGQGHYGYTF
TRBJ1-5 NA NA TRBV19 TGTGCCAGTAAGGTAAAGGCGGCAGTGAGTAATCAGCCCCAGCATTTT CASKVKAAVSNQPQHF
TRBJ1-2 NA NA TRBV5-1 TGCGCCAGCAGCCCGGGTTCTGGGGCTGGCTACACCTTC CASSPGSGAGYTF
TRBJ2-7 NA TRBD1 TRBV11-3 TGTGCCAGCAGCGGACAGGGGGGGCAAATAGGCGAGCAGTACTTC CASSGQGGQIGEQYF
TRBJ1-2 NA NA TRBV7-9 TGTGCCAGCAGCTCGGCGGGCACCCTGCATGGCTACACCTTC CASSSAGTLHGYTF
TRBJ2-1 NA TRBD1 TRBV5-1 TGCGCCAGCAGCCTCGCAGGGGGCCGCCGGGTAAGGGAGCAGTTCTTC CASSLAGGRRVREQFF
TRBJ1-6 NA TRBD1 TRBV2 TGTGCCAGCAGAGCCGGGACAGGGCGGTCGGCCCTCCACTTT CASRAGTGRSALHF
TRBJ1-2 NA NA TRBV10-3 TGTGCCATCAGTGAGACAGTTGGTGGCTACACCTTC CAISETVGGYTF
TRBJ1-5 few NA TRBV6-4 TGTGCCAGCAGTGACACTGGGGGGAGCAATCAGCCCCAGCATTTT CASSDTGGSNQPQHF
TRBJ2-7 NA TRBD1 TRBV4-2 TGTGCCAGCAGCCAACCAGACAGGGTCCACGAGCAGTACTTC CASSQPDRVHEQYF
TRBJ1-6 NA TRBD1 TRBV7-9 TGTGCCAGCAGCCCCAGGGGGGCGGGAAATTCACCCCTCCACTTT CASSPRGAGNSPLHF
TRBJ1-5 NA NA TRBV18 TGTGCCAGCTCACCTGGACAGAATCAGCCCCAGCATTTT CASSPGQNQPQHF
TRBJ2-3 NA TRBD2 TRBV7-8 TGTGCCAGCAGACCAGGGACTAGCGGGGGCGAGGGGCAGTATTTT CASRPGTSGGEGQYF
TRBJ2-6 NA NA TRBV6-2/TRBV6-3 TGTGCCAGCAGTTACCGAGGTTCTGGGGCCAACGTCCTGACTTTC CASSYRGSGANVLTF
TRBJ1-1 few NA TRBV6-5 TGTGCCAGCAGCATGACGGGAGGCACTGAAGCTTTCTTT CASSMTGGTEAFF
TRBJ2-3 once NA TRBV19 TGTGCCAGTAGTATAGCCTACACAGATACGCAGTATTTT CASSIAYTDTQYF
TRBJ2-3 NA TRBD2 TRBV4-2 TGTGCCAGCAGCCTAAGCGGGGCCCGGACGGGTACGCAGTATTTT CASSLSGARTGTQYF
TRBJ1-5 NA NA TRBV6-1 TGTGCCAGCAGTGAAGTTGAGGATCAGCCCCAGCATTTT CASSEVEDQPQHF
TRBJ1-6 NA NA TRBV18 TGTGCCAGCTCACCCGCGGGACGGGGGAATCTAGGATCACCCCTCCACTTT CASSPAGRGNLGSPLHF